The T cell receptor beta chain under discussion was sequenced for a study of cytomegalovirus exposure and HLA in healthy donors (dated by TCRdb to 2016 to 2017). With respect to the entire study: An earlier analysis of about 560 of the donors reported approximately 300 Gb of sequence data and around 120 million unique TCR beta sequences obtained from about 200 million T cells. An early release covering some 640 HLA-typed donors comprised roughly 300 gigabases of sequencing data and approximately 80 million unique TCR sequences. The genetic ancestry cluster associated with self-reported Caucasian donors included 81% of the roughly 410 genotyped donors. The study aimed to test whether cataloging public T cell receptors could reveal signatures of past pathogen exposure. The T cell repertoires of around 730 subjects were profiled by immunosequencing and related to cytomegalovirus serostatus. A separate validation cohort of roughly 110 different subjects was used in addition to the approximately 670-subject first cohort. High-throughput TCR immunosequencing, statistical association of individual TCRs with disease status, and machine learning were combined to predict cytomegalovirus infection status. In a later analysis, previously published TCR beta repertoires from 666 donors were re-analyzed and high-resolution HLA genotyping was added so that TCR occurrence patterns could be studied. Rather than using new phenotypic data, the later analysis identified candidate immune exposures from TCR beta sequences and from how often those sequences occurred across donors. An earlier analysis of approximately 580 of the donors used high-throughput TCR beta sequencing to judge whether each TCR beta V gene segment behaved as functional or pseudogenic. Donor age, sex, ethnicity and CMV serostatus were compiled together with the repertoire data. Genome-wide SNP genotypes for about 60% of the roughly 700 donors were used in a later genetic analysis, which treated that subset as a discovery cohort. Every discovery cohort repertoire had been produced on one sequencing platform. Class I and class II HLA loci were covered by the typing at four-digit resolution. Typing coverage differed by locus: A, B, C, DRB1 and DQB1 were typed in roughly 620-630 donors, DQA1 in 522, DPA1 in around 580, and DPB1 in 400 to 490. Because of strong linkage in the cohort, a few DR-DQ haplotypes were treated as single units for association and clustering. Among some 410 genotyped donors of the cohort, an average of about 240,000 unique TCR beta nucleotide sequences were sequenced per donor, roughly a sixth of them non-productive. General findings and caveats noted by the study authors: In vitro tests confirmed that a few of the cytomegalovirus-associated TCR beta chains recognize cytomegalovirus antigens. HLA typing was unavailable for some donors at each locus, so association tests used only the typed subset. In a later analysis, TCR association rates were found to vary across HLA loci, with the most associated TCRs seen for DRB1 alleles and the fewest for HLA-C alleles. Most CMV-associated TCR beta chains appeared to be HLA-restricted in a later analysis, and the HLA associations seemed to be driven largely by CMV exposure. A cluster of highly shared sequence variants was judged likely to represent a technical artifact of the sequencing pipeline. Linkage disequilibrium might explain the correlated functional status among segregating V segments, but an unknown experimental factor could not be ruled out. When HLA alleles, especially DR and DQ, strongly co-occurred, attributing TCR associations to individual alleles was difficult. CMV serostatus was the only immune exposure information available for the cohort. In a later analysis, HLA-associated TCR beta chains were found to be more clonally expanded and to have lower generation probabilities than equally common non-associated chains. Only TCR beta chains were sequenced in this cohort, and the absence of alpha or paired-chain data limited detectable features. In a later genetic analysis, fewer N-insertions in productive TCRs were reported among donors in an Asian-associated ancestry cluster than the roughly 670-donor mean. In a later analysis, 16,951 TCR beta sequences were associated with specific HLA alleles at a false discovery rate of 0.05. The classifier was reported to diagnose cytomegalovirus status with high specificity and sensitivity in both the original and validation cohorts. A further reported finding was that TCR beta sequences accurately predicted the HLA-A and HLA-B alleles for most subjects in the first cohort. Some IMGT-functional V segments, including TRBV6-2 and TRBV6-3, could not be told apart with the 87-base-pair reads, so those segments were excluded. A total of 150 to 200 TCR beta chains were listed by the study as associated with cytomegalovirus. The earlier analysis of 587 of the donors excluded 15 to 20 rarely observed V segments, including chromosome 9 orphons, because counts were too low. Sequencing depth was assumed to be roughly uniform across donors in the presence/absence analyses, though that assumption may not hold. A later genetic analysis associated a missense DCLRE1C variant with V-gene and J-gene trimming of TCR beta chains, and an independent cohort replicated the association. Across donors, most TCR sequences were observed very rarely, whereas some public TCRs were present in many individuals. Several of the top co-occurrence clusters appeared to be linked to parvovirus B19, influenza, CMV and Epstein-Barr virus, according to a later analysis. The authors suggested that the approach could potentially be extended to other disease states and immunological phenotypes. An earlier analysis of around 540 of the donors showed that most TCR beta V segments appeared in productive rearrangements either about 87% or about 30% of the time, which broadly matched IMGT annotations.

The cohort consisted of hundreds of healthy bone marrow donors. Cohort members were all nominally healthy when sampled, although unrecorded immune exposures were likely present. The donor was CMV seronegative and was included in the group of 352 seronegative cohort members. Each donor provided a peripheral blood sample, and peripheral blood mononuclear cells were used for TCR beta sequencing. Genomic DNA was extracted from the blood cell samples with the Qiagen DNeasy Blood Extraction Kit. Regarding this clone: The antigen it recognizes is unknown. There are no base qualities to consult, and no much larger clone falls within one base.

Deletion took 7 bases off V and 6 bases off J, with a span of 22 bases between the germline ends. The germline V gene provides CDR1 MDHEN and CDR2 SYDVKM. Taken from cysteine to phenylalanine, the CDR3 has 15 residues. The read is trimmed to its CDR3 DNA, 45 bases read in frame from base 1. The protocol used for the library was the immunoSEQ multiplex PCR assay. A mixture of 60 forward primers for TCR Vbeta segments and 13 reverse primers for TCR Jbeta segments was used in the multiplex PCR. A multiplex PCR assay on genomic DNA amplified the CDR3 region of rearranged TCR beta genes. The Illumina HiSeq System was used to sequence the amplified TCR beta libraries as 87-base-pair reads. Turning to the authors' computational methods: In a later analysis, around 80 million unique TCR beta chains were counted across the 500 to 850 repertoires, and roughly 10 million of these chains were shared by at least two donors. A nearest-neighbor algorithm error-corrected the raw reads and collapsed the reads into unique sequences, merging closely related sequences to remove PCR and sequencing errors. CDR3 sequences were aligned to IMGT reference sequences to assign V, D and J gene segments. For a sequence to be retained, a match of at least six nucleotides was required to both a V gene segment and a J gene segment. Rearrangements were classified as productive when the CDR3 lacked stop codons and remained in frame with V and J, and all other rearrangements were classified as non-productive. CDR3 was defined according to IMGT convention as the region running from the second conserved V-encoded cysteine to the conserved J-encoded phenylalanine. The earlier analysis of 587 of the donors excluded sequences that lacked an unambiguous match to a single V gene segment. In an earlier analysis of around 600 of the donors, V segments were called functional above 56.7% productive rearrangements and were called segregating when the between-donor standard deviation exceeded 5%. A statistical classification framework was built to diagnose cytomegalovirus status from the catalog of TCR beta chain sequences. A later analysis assigned V and J genes by comparing TCR nucleotide sequences with IMGT/GENE-DB human TR gene sequences. In a later analysis, CDR3 sequences and most-parsimonious VDJ recombination scenarios were assigned using the TCRdist pipeline. In a later analysis, each TCR beta chain was defined by its CDR3 amino acid sequence together with its V-gene family, and reads lacking a unique V-gene family were excluded. A later analysis removed several hundred highly shared, low-generation-probability nucleotide sequences to deal with suspected cross-contamination and a sequencing artifact. In a later analysis, a clonal expansion index for each public chain was calculated from normalized within-repertoire ranks of inferred template counts. A later analysis computed generation probabilities with a VDJ recombination model fitted to out-of-frame rearrangements, and checked the results against IGoR. In a later analysis, TCR-TCR, TCR-HLA and TCR-CMV co-occurrence was scored with hypergeometric tests, and a repertoire-size bias correction was applied to TCR pairs. In a later analysis, false discovery rates were estimated by permuting HLA or CMV assignments 20 times. In a later analysis, co-occurring TCRs were grouped using DBSCAN, and TCRdist sequence similarity was added for clustering within HLA-allele-positive subsets. Repertoires with fewer than 30,000 or more than 120,000 public chains, plus five repertoires with anomalous nucleotide sharing, were excluded from co-occurrence clustering. TCRdb holds this immuneACCESS table with in-frame rearrangements only. Some clones are missing; in checked studies, unresolved V genes explain under half, and the rest has no known cause. The V and J calls and clone size are taken from that table; D and trimming were inferred from the DNA. For this sample the table gives roughly 100,000 clones, of which over 12% were detected only once. Roughly 0.8% of the sample comes from the top ten.

Sequencing used PBMCs. The chain is made from TRBV28 and TRBJ2-7; no D segment can be confidently identified. The TCR was taken from a female donor in good health and CMV-seronegative. The DNA sequence is TGTGCCAGCATACCGGCGGAAGGTGTGGCTAGCGAGCAGTACTTC. The resulting protein is CASIPAEGVASEQYF.